This TCR beta chain originates from a study of identical twins. Concerning this clonotype: Its antigen is unidentified. This may be a read error, as it is one base from a much larger clone.

Notes on the study in general: Possibly, invariant MAIT and iNKT cells partly confounded zero-insertion analyses.

This CDR3 has 12 residues. cDNA molecules carried unique molecular identifiers, and template switching added a universal primer site. TCRdb passed the 5' RACE reads through MiXCR, listing each CDR3 protein once. The table records approximately 260,000 distinct CDR3 sequences, around 8.8% of them present only once. The data also belong to a second study, concerning yellow fever vaccine responses in identical twins.

Specimen: CD8+ T cells sorted from blood. This receptor was taken from a woman younger than 35 in good health. The V call is TRBV12-3 or TRBV12-4, the J call TRBJ2-1, with D tentatively TRBD1 or TRBD2 (6 bases each). The CDR3 bases are TGTGCCAGCGGTTTCGGGGGCAATGAGCGGTTCTTC. Residues: CASGFGGNERFF.